The sample holds a few counts of the clone carrying this T cell receptor beta chain. The antigen is undetermined. These data belong to a study of cytomegalovirus exposure and HLA in healthy donors. General study results and limits: Immune exposure was documented only through CMV serostatus.

The V and J ends lost 3 bases and 3 bases, in that order; junction bases with no gene match: 8. This CDR3 is 16 amino acids long. CDR1 and CDR2 from the germline V gene are SGHRS and YFSETQ. A multiplex PCR was run with 60 Vbeta primers and 13 Jbeta primers. Clones were read by immunoSEQ multiplex PCR, and TCRdb kept only the in-frame ones, dropping some. The sample contains around 100,000 clones, over 65% of which appear only once. V and J are TRBV5-1 and TRBJ2-3; 9 bases are a match to TRBD1. This sequence was found in a woman aged 18-35 years in good health and CMV-seronegative. The sample consisted of PBMCs. CDR3 in DNA: TGCGCCAGCAGCTGGGCCGGGACAGGGAAAACAGATACGCAGTATTTT. It specifies CASSWAGTGKTDTQYF. The variable domain in full, completed from reference TRBV5-1 and TRBJ2-3, reads KAGVTQTPRYLIKTRGQQVTLSCSPISGHRSVSWYQQTPGQGLQFLFEYFSETQRNKGNFPGRFSGRQFSNSRSEMNVSTLELGDSALYLCASSWAGTGKTDTQYFGPGTRLTVL.